This T cell receptor beta chain comes out of a study of cytomegalovirus exposure and HLA in healthy donors. Overall study findings and caveats: For TCR beta chains, V- and J-gene trimming was later linked to a missense DCLRE1C variant. Sequencing artifact likely explains a cluster of highly shared sequence variants.

The CDR3 contains 15 residues. The V end was cut by 2 bases, the J end by 2 bases, with 13 bases between. Germline CDR1 and CDR2: SGHAT and FQNNGV. Donors counted as nominally healthy when sampled, yet unrecorded immune exposures were likely. A word on this clone: Antigen unknown.

PCR primers comprised 60 Vbeta and 13 Jbeta primers. Profiled with immunoSEQ multiplex PCR; TCRdb holds only in-frame clones, not every one. Among about 200,000 clones listed, approximately 80% were seen once. The origin of this receptor is a woman in her 30s in good health and CMV-seronegative. Sequenced input: PBMCs. V gene TRBV11-2 combines with J gene TRBJ2-7, with a tentative D call TRBD2 (6 bases). The CDR3 DNA is TGTGCCAGCAGCTTAATCATAGGGAGGACCTACGAGCAGTACTTC. It specifies CASSLIIGRTYEQYF.